This entry describes one T cell receptor (beta chain). Its cognate antigen is unknown. The data were taken from a study of OX40 agonist ivuxolimab in advanced cancers. Study-wide background: The study gave patients intravenous ivuxolimab at 0.01 to 10 mg/kg every 2 weeks. The dose-escalation cohort had hepatocellular carcinoma, melanoma, renal cell or head and neck cancer. Whole-study findings and limits: At doses 0.1 to 3.0 mg/kg, CD4+ and CD8+ clones expanded.

Sampled blood was obtained at baseline, cycle 4 day 1, and cycle 7 day 1. V lost 1 base to trimming and J lost 1 base, with 10 bases between them. Looked up from germline, CDR1 is MNHEY and CDR2 is SMNVEV (reference sequence). The CDR3 covers 15 residues. Assay used: immunoSEQ multiplex PCR; TCRdb lists only in-frame clones, some missing. Of 50,000 to 65,000 clones in the sample, around 92% are singletons; the top ten hold roughly an eighth. Source: CD4+ or CD8+ T cells sorted from blood, taken in a trial of the OX40 agonist ivuxolimab. This clonotype originated in an adult with an advanced solid tumor such as melanoma, head and neck, liver or kidney cancer. This chain uses TRBV27 with TRBJ1-1; D possibly corresponds to TRBD1 (6 bases). The CDR3 DNA follows: TGTGCCAGCAGTTTATGGGTAGGGGGGAACACTGAAGCTTTCTTT. Translation: CASSLWVGGNTEAFF.